The 18 T cell receptor beta chains below were found in one sample sequenced in a study of T cell repertoires in cytomegalovirus infection. TCRdb independently ran MiXCR on the reads; one entry per CDR3 protein. The data contain about 600,000 distinct CDR3 sequences, 24% of them singletons. The sequencing input was CD8+ T cells from PBMCs. The receptors were gathered from a human donor in good health (CMV status not recorded). Some clones in this sample may be carry-over from other donors' samples.

This clonotype was counted at least ten times. The chain uses TRBV6-6 and TRBJ1-2, with D possibly being TRBD1 (5 bases). V was clipped by 2 bases and J by 12 bases, with 16 bases between them. This CDR3 region has 13 residues. CDR1 MNHNY and CDR2 SVGAGI come from the germline V gene (reference sequence). CDR3 bases: TGTGCCAGCAGTTACGTCGGGGCGGGCGAACACACCTTC. Its translation is CASSYVGAGEHTF.

The genes are TRBV7-9 and TRBJ1-2; D is uncertain. This CDR3 region has 15 residues. Trimming stripped 5 bases from V and 0 bases from J, with 13 bases between. Germline loops: CDR1 SEHNR, CDR2 FQNEAQ (reference sequence). The CDR3 DNA follows: TGTGCCAGCAGCCCCACGGGGAGATCTAACTATGGCTACACCTTC. Translated, it gives CASSPTGRSNYGYTF.

This clonotype appeared a few times. The DNA is left out, because the CDR3 cannot be placed on it with certainty; the CDR3 is given as TCRdb lists it. The chain carries TRBV12-3 or TRBV12-4 and TRBJ2-7; the table calls TRBD1, which could not be checked here. Counting both end residues, the CDR3 totals 17 amino acids. The CDR3 is CASSSSGRDRRSYEQYF.

This clonotype appeared many times. The rearrangement joins TRBV7-3 to TRBJ2-1; possibly TRBD2 for D (7 bases). This CDR3 has 15 amino acids. The V end lost 5 bases, the J end lost 7 bases, and 18 bases lay between the germline ends. CDR1 and CDR2 (germline): SGHTA, FQGTGA. The CDR3 reads CASSLGGGEGNEQFF. CDR3 coding DNA: TGTGCCAGCAGCCTCGGAGGGGGGGAAGGTAATGAGCAGTTCTTC.

This clonotype was seen a handful of times. The chain uses TRBV7-2 and TRBJ1-1; D is unclear. Germline V CDR1 and CDR2: SGHTA, FQGNSA. CDR3 size: 14 residues. With 2 bases removed from V and 2 bases from J, the gap between germline ends came to 9 bases. CDR3 in DNA: TGTGCCAGCAGCTTATGGGAGGACAACACTGAAGCTTTCTTT. It translates to CASSLWEDNTEAFF. Combining the CDR3 with reference TRBV7-2 and TRBJ1-1 gives the whole variable domain GAGVSQSPSNKVTEKGKDVELRCDPISGHTALYWYRQSLGQGLEFLIYFQGNSAPDKSGLPSDRFSAERTGGSVSTLTIQRTQQEDSAVYLCASSLWEDNTEAFFGQGTRLTVV.

The genes are TRBV7-9 and TRBJ1-1; tentative D call: TRBD1 (5 bases). CDR1 SEHNR and CDR2 FQNEAQ come from the germline V gene (reference sequence). The CDR3 loop spans 14 amino acids. The ends were cut back, 6 bases at V and 1 base at J, with 12 bases in the middle. CDR3 protein: CASRKGEGNTEAFF. The CDR3 coding sequence is TGTGCCAGCAGAAAAGGGGAGGGGAACACTGAAGCTTTCTTT.

This chain connects TRBV14 to TRBJ1-3, with D unresolved. The CDR3 length is 18 residues. Trimming stripped 0 bases from V and 0 bases from J, with 15 bases between. CDR1 and CDR2 from the germline V gene are SGHDN and FVKESK. The CDR3 DNA reads as TGTGCCAGCAGCCAAGATCCGATTGAGACGGACTCTGGAAACACCATATATTTT. It specifies CASSQDPIETDSGNTIYF.

This clonotype showed up just a few times. The chain is built from TRBV7-9 and TRBJ1-1; D ambiguous. V was cut by 2 bases and J by 12 bases, with 13 bases left in between. This CDR3 has 12 residues. The germline CDR1 and CDR2 sequences are SEHNR and FQNEAQ (reference sequence). As DNA, the CDR3 is TGTGCCAGCAGCTTAAAGGCACCGGAGTCTTTCTTT. It translates to CASSLKAPESFF.

This rearrangement joins TRBV6-1 to TRBJ2-2; 7 bases match TRBD2. Germline trimming cut 5 bases from V and 5 bases from J; bases unmatched to any gene: 5. CDR3 length: 14 residues. CDR1 is MNHNS and CDR2 is SASEGT in the germline V gene. CDR3 in amino acids: CASSILGGTGELFF. As DNA, the CDR3 is TGTGCCAGCAGTATCCTGGGAGGGACCGGGGAGCTGTTTTTT.

This clonotype was counted a few times. This chain links TRBV6-4 with TRBJ2-3; D remains unclear. CDR1 and CDR2 from the germline V gene are MRHNA and SNTAGT. With 2 bases removed from V and 4 bases from J, the gap between germline ends came to 7 bases. The CDR3 spans 13 residues. CDR3 region: CASSDTTADTQYF. CDR3 DNA sequence: TGTGCCAGCAGTGACACCACAGCAGATACGCAGTATTTT.

As regards this clonotype: Being one base from a much bigger clone, this may be a read error. The gene calls are TRBV7-9 and TRBJ1-2; a weak D match, TRBD1 (6 bases). Germline V gives CDR1 SEHNR, CDR2 FQNEAQ (reference sequence). The CDR3 runs 14 residues. CDR3 region: CASSLGGRGYGCTF. The CDR3 coding sequence is TGTGCCAGCAGCTTGGGGGGGCGAGGCTATGGCTGCACCTTC.

This clonotype turned up a few times. V and J are TRBV7-9 and TRBJ1-1; D is unresolved. In germline, CDR1 is SEHNR, CDR2 FQNEAQ (reference sequence). Trimming stripped 3 bases from V and 7 bases from J, with 6 bases between. CDR3 length: 11 amino acids. The CDR3 region has the DNA TGTGCCAGCAGCTTTACCCGTGAAGCTTTCTTT. This gives the protein CASSFTREAFF.

This clonotype was detected ten times or more. The V and J genes are TRBV5-5 and TRBJ2-1; TRBD2 aligns across 16 bases. This CDR3 has 18 residues. Germline CDR1 reads SGHKS; CDR2 reads YYEKEE (reference sequence). Trimming removed 4 bases from V and 3 bases from J; junction bases left unmatched: 7. The CDR3 bases are TGTGCCAGCAGCAGTGAAGGGACTAGCGGGGGGGTCTACAATGAGCAGTTCTTC. Its translation: CASSSEGTSGGVYNEQFF.

The rearrangement joins TRBV7-9 to TRBJ1-1, with 8 positions matching TRBD1. V shed 5 bases, J shed 4 bases, and the junction held 6 bases outside the gene matches. Germline V gene lookup returns CDR1 SEHNR and CDR2 FQNEAQ (reference sequence). This CDR3 has 14 amino acids. CDR3 residues: CASSPLGQGTEAFF. The CDR3 bases are TGTGCCAGCAGCCCGCTCGGACAGGGCACTGAAGCTTTCTTT.

The CDR3 sequence is CASSIIRGSNQPQHF. DNA for the CDR3: TGTGCCAGCAGCATCATCAGGGGTAGCAATCAGCCCCAGCATTTT. The V and J genes are TRBV5-8 and TRBJ1-5; D is perhaps TRBD1 (6 bases). CDR3 length: 15 amino acids. Trimming shortened V by 4 bases and J by 0 bases, and 11 bases separated the two germline ends. Germline values: CDR1 SGHTS, CDR2 YDEGEE.

The genes are TRBV6-1 and TRBJ2-2; no clear D gene. With 6 bases removed from V and 2 bases from J, the gap between germline ends came to 10 bases. Germline V gene lookup returns CDR1 MNHNS and CDR2 SASEGT. This CDR3 is built from 14 residues. The CDR3 nucleotides are TGTGCCAGCAGATTGGACGTTAACACCGGGGAGCTGTTTTTT. Translating it yields CASRLDVNTGELFF.

In regard to this clonotype: Its ends do not fully match the called genes, so a read error is possible. The V and J genes are TRBV7-9 and TRBJ2-5; D gene uncertain. This CDR3 region has 12 residues. The V gene's germline CDR1 is SEHNR and CDR2 FQNEAQ (reference sequence). The CDR3 sequence is CVSSSAQETQYF. The CDR3 region has the DNA TGTGTCAGCAGCTCAGCACAAGAGACCCAGTACTTC.

The chain's CDR3 is CAVIGGTNLGEQFF. CDR3 bases: TGTGCCGTAATAGGGGGAACCAACTTAGGGGAGCAGTTCTTC. The chain carries TRBV15 and TRBJ2-1, with D possibly TRBD1 on 6 matching bases. From germline, CDR1 is LNHNV and CDR2 YYDKDF (reference sequence). This CDR3 is built from 14 residues. V was trimmed by 11 bases and J by 10 bases, leaving 24 bases between them.